Each of the 31 T cell receptor beta chains below was sequenced from the same sample in a study of cytomegalovirus exposure and HLA in healthy donors. Amplification used 60 Vbeta primers and 13 Jbeta primers. Profiling relied on immunoSEQ multiplex PCR, and the TCRdb table lists in-frame clones only, not all of them. The data hold about 150,000 clones, with roughly three quarters observed a single time. Material for sequencing was PBMCs. These receptors originate from a woman aged 40-49 years in good health and CMV-seropositive.

The table lists this clone with a few counts. CDR3 loop: CASSFRSGGAVGELFF. As DNA, the CDR3 is TGCGCCAGCAGCTTCCGCTCAGGAGGCGCGGTCGGGGAGCTGTTTTTT. The V call is TRBV5-1, the J call TRBJ2-2; TRBD2 might be the D (5 bases). The CDR3 runs 16 residues. Germline V gene data show CDR1 as SGHRS and CDR2 as YFSETQ. The V end was cut by 2 bases, the J end by 7 bases, with 18 bases between.

CDR3 sequence reads: CASSQDRGVVTQYF. The CDR3 bases are TGTGCCAGCAGCCAAGATCGGGGGGTGGTGACCCAGTACTTC. This chain uses TRBV14 with TRBJ2-5; 7 bases map to TRBD2. Unmatched junction bases numbered 5, after V lost 0 bases and J lost 7 bases. CDR1 and CDR2 (germline): SGHDN, FVKESK. The CDR3 has 14 residues.

V usage is TRBV5-1 and J usage is TRBJ1-2; D remains ambiguous. V lost 0 bases, J lost 7 bases, and 10 bases lay in between. Germline CDR1 is SGHRS and CDR2 is YFSETQ. The CDR3 is made up of 13 amino acids. CDR3 loop: CASSLARFSGYTF. As DNA, the CDR3 is TGCGCCAGCAGCTTGGCCCGGTTTTCTGGCTACACCTTC. The whole variable domain, filled in from reference TRBV5-1 and TRBJ1-2, reads KAGVTQTPRYLIKTRGQQVTLSCSPISGHRSVSWYQQTPGQGLQFLFEYFSETQRNKGNFPGRFSGRQFSNSRSEMNVSTLELGDSALYLCASSLARFSGYTFGSGTRLTVV.

This clone appeared a single time. The chain combines TRBV9 with TRBJ2-2, with TRBD2 matching over 16 bases. This CDR3 has 20 residues. The V and J ends lost 2 bases and 6 bases, in that order; junction bases with no gene match: 13. Looked up from germline, CDR1 is SGDLS and CDR2 is YYNGEE. The CDR3 sequence is CASSVGTSGGAGSGSGELFF. The CDR3 DNA is TGTGCCAGCAGCGTGGGGACTAGCGGGGGGGCGGGTTCGGGCTCCGGGGAGCTGTTTTTT.

The chain recombines TRBV9 with TRBJ2-5; 10 nucleotides line up with TRBD2. The CDR3 runs to 16 residues. Per the germline V gene, CDR1 is SGDLS and CDR2 is YYNGEE. Trimming cost V 0 bases and J 2 bases; bases outside gene matches: 4. For the CDR3, the DNA is TGTGCCAGCAGCGTAGGGATTAGCGGGGGGCAAGAGACCCAGTACTTC. Residues: CASSVGISGGQETQYF.

This chain links TRBV27 with TRBJ2-1; 8 nucleotides align to TRBD1. V lost 4 bases and J lost 3; bases outside the gene matches: 5. This CDR3 has 15 amino acids. CDR1 is MNHEY, CDR2 SMNVEV, per germline (reference sequence). DNA for the CDR3: TGTGCCAGCAGTTCCCCAGGACAGGGCTACAATGAGCAGTTCTTC. Translated, it gives CASSSPGQGYNEQFF.

This sequence joins TRBV25-1 and TRBJ1-2; D is possibly TRBD1 (5 bases). The CDR3 spans 13 residues. V was clipped by 3 bases and J by 6 bases, with 11 bases between them. Germline CDR1 is MGHDK and CDR2 is SYGVNS. Here the CDR3 reads CASSDRGGDGYTF. The CDR3 DNA reads TGTGCCAGCAGTGACCGGGGGGGAGATGGCTACACCTTC.

The chain carries TRBV7-9 and TRBJ2-1; D may be TRBD1 (5 bases). V shed 3 bases and J shed 13 bases, with 10 bases lying between them. Germline V CDR1 and CDR2: SEHNR, FQNEAQ (reference sequence). CDR3 size: 11 residues. The CDR3 loop reads CASSLRGAQFF. CDR3 bases: TGTGCCAGCAGCTTGCGTGGGGCACAGTTCTTC. Together with reference TRBV7-9 and TRBJ2-1, the CDR3 gives the full variable domain: DTGVSQNPRHKITKRGQNVTFRCDPISEHNRLYWYRQTLGQGPEFLTYFQNEAQLEKSRLLSDRFSAERPKGSFSTLEIQRTEQGDSAMYLCASSLRGAQFFGPGTRLTVL.

The chain carries TRBV6-6 and TRBJ1-1; the D gene is possibly TRBD1 (6 bases). Per germline, CDR1 MNHNY and CDR2 SVGAGI (reference sequence). This CDR3 is 12 amino acids long. Trimming removed 6 bases at V and 1 base at J, with 6 bases between. The CDR3 loop is CASRQGNTEAFF. The CDR3 region has the DNA TGTGCCAGCAGACAGGGGAACACTGAAGCTTTCTTT.

The sample holds a few counts of this clone. This chain connects TRBV27 to TRBJ2-2; TRBD2 matches 8 bases. V trimming: 2 bases; J trimming: 0 bases; junction bases outside the gene matches: 2. CDR1 and CDR2 from the germline V gene are MNHEY and SMNVEV (reference sequence). This CDR3 has 16 amino acids. CDR3 nucleotides: TGTGCCAGCAGTTTAAGAGCGGGGGCGAACACCGGGGAGCTGTTTTTT. It translates to CASSLRAGANTGELFF.

The count of this clone is one. The V gene is TRBV5-1, the J gene TRBJ1-2; D remains unclear. Germline CDR1 reads SGHRS; CDR2 reads YFSETQ. V was pared by 0 bases and J by 13 bases, with 16 bases between. The CDR3 contains 13 residues. CDR3 coding DNA: TGCGCCAGCAGCTTGGAGGGAGCCCAAAGCTGCACCTTC. Protein sequence: CASSLEGAQSCTF.

This clone was counted a few times. This chain connects TRBV11-3 to TRBJ2-3, with TRBD1 as a possible D gene (6 bases). In germline, CDR1 is SGHNT, CDR2 YENEEA. CDR3 length equals 14 residues. The V and J ends lost 5 bases and 3 bases respectively, with 12 bases between them. The DNA for the CDR3 is TGTGCCAGCAGCCCGACAGGAACAACAGATACGCAGTATTTT. Protein sequence: CASSPTGTTDTQYF.

The chain recombines TRBV5-1 with TRBJ2-1; perhaps TRBD2 as D (6 bases). The V and J ends lost 0 bases and 5 bases respectively, with 9 bases between them. Germline V CDR1 and CDR2: SGHRS, YFSETQ. The length of the CDR3 is 14 residues. CDR3 in amino acids: CASSLGLDNNEQFF. The CDR3 DNA reads TGCGCCAGCAGCTTGGGACTAGACAACAATGAGCAGTTCTTC.

This chain joins TRBV5-1 and TRBJ1-4; unclear D gene. V dropped 1 base and J dropped 4 bases, with 11 bases sitting between them. This CDR3 is 15 amino acids long. The germline V gene encodes CDR1 SGHRS and CDR2 YFSETQ. The CDR3 region has the DNA TGCGCCAGCAGCTTGTCGTCCACGAGTAATGAAAAACTGTTTTTT. Translating gives CASSLSSTSNEKLFF.

The V call is TRBV30, the J call TRBJ1-5, with TRBD1 matching over 9 bases. Unmatched junction bases numbered 10, after V lost 5 bases and J lost 5 bases. The CDR3 totals 15 residues. Germline values: CDR1 GTSNPN, CDR2 SVGIG (reference sequence). This CDR3 is CAWSFRDRVDQPQHF. The CDR3 region has the DNA TGTGCCTGGTCTTTCCGGGACAGGGTGGATCAGCCCCAGCATTTT.

The CDR3 region is CASSPTEGAIYGYTF. Written as DNA, the CDR3 is TGTGCCAGCAGCCCCACCGAGGGCGCGATATATGGCTACACCTTC. This chain joins TRBV7-9 and TRBJ1-2; no clear D gene. From germline, CDR1 is SEHNR and CDR2 FQNEAQ (reference sequence). The CDR3 is 15 amino acids. V was cut by 5 bases and J by 5 bases, with 18 bases left in between.

The CDR3 DNA reads as TGTGCCAGCAGCTTATCGGTGAACACTGAAGCTTTCTTT. Protein sequence: CASSLSVNTEAFF. The chain joins TRBV7-2 to TRBJ1-1; D gene ambiguous. The CDR3 spans 13 residues. V was trimmed by 2 bases and J by 0 bases, leaving 4 bases between them. Germline V CDR1 and CDR2: SGHTA, FQGNSA.

The CDR3 nucleotides are TGTGCCAGCAGTCCCTCTGGGGGCACCTATGGCTACACCTTC. The encoded protein is CASSPSGGTYGYTF. The chain joins TRBV6-5 to TRBJ1-2, with D maybe TRBD1 (6 bases). V was cut by 5 bases and J by 4 bases, with 14 bases left in between. Germline values: CDR1 MNHEY, CDR2 SVGAGI. This CDR3 spans 14 amino acids.

V is TRBV5-6 and J is TRBJ2-4, with D possibly being TRBD1 (6 bases). The germline V and J ends were trimmed by 4 bases and 8 bases, with 16 bases remaining between them. CDR3 size: 14 residues. Germline V CDR1 and CDR2: SGHDT, YYEEEE. CDR3 residues: CASSPSGRGYIQYF. The CDR3 DNA sequence: TGTGCCAGCAGCCCGTCGGGCAGGGGCTACATTCAGTACTTC.

As regards this clone: A read error may account for a junction end that differs from germline. The V call is TRBV6-1, the J call TRBJ1-3; D remains unclear. Germline V lookup: CDR1 MNHNS, CDR2 SASEGT. The CDR3 covers 12 residues. For the CDR3, the DNA is TGTGCCACACGGAGTTCTGAAAACACCATATATTTT. Its translation: CATRSSENTIYF.

For this clone: At one boundary the junction diverges from the germline segment, which might be a read error. V gene TRBV7-9 combines with J gene TRBJ1-5, with D perhaps TRBD1 (5 bases). The germline V gene encodes CDR1 SEHNR and CDR2 FQNEAQ (reference sequence). CDR3 length equals 16 residues. The CDR3 is CSSSFGGGRSNQPQHF. The CDR3 DNA follows: TGTTCCAGCAGCTTCGGGGGTGGACGGAGCAATCAGCCCCAGCATTTT.

On this clone: The sample contains more than one DNA sequence encoding this CDR3. The V call is TRBV9, the J call TRBJ1-3; a possible D gene is TRBD1 (6 bases). The V end lost 3 bases, the J end lost 7 bases, and 17 bases lay between the germline ends. The germline CDR1 and CDR2 sequences are SGDLS and YYNGEE. The CDR3 sequence is 15 residues long. Written as DNA, the CDR3 is TGTGCCAGCAGCGCCCCCGTGAACAGGGTTAACACCATATATTTT. Its translation is CASSAPVNRVNTIYF.

The chain is built from TRBV6-1 and TRBJ1-3; tentatively, D is TRBD1 (5 bases). Germline lookup yields CDR1 MNHNS and CDR2 SASEGT. The CDR3 consists of 14 residues. The germline V and J ends were trimmed by 7 bases and 0 bases, with 10 bases remaining between them. CDR3 amino acids: CASTQGVSGNTIYF. The CDR3 nucleotides read TGTGCCAGCACCCAAGGGGTCTCTGGAAACACCATATATTTT.

The chain employs TRBV28 and TRBJ1-6; a possible D gene is TRBD1 (6 bases). Trimming left V 7 bases short and J 6 bases short, with 22 bases between. There are 17 residues in the CDR3. Germline CDR1 MDHEN, CDR2 SYDVKM. Here the CDR3 reads CASTVMNRASGNSPLHF. CDR3 DNA: TGTGCCAGCACCGTTATGAACAGGGCCAGCGGTAATTCACCCCTCCACTTT.

Comments on this clone: Different DNA sequences within this sample yield the same CDR3. V gene TRBV6-1 combines with J gene TRBJ1-5, with D possibly TRBD1 on 6 matching bases. Per the germline V gene, CDR1 is MNHNS and CDR2 is SASEGT. The ends were cut back, 5 bases at V and 3 bases at J, with 11 bases in the middle. The CDR3 runs 14 residues. The CDR3 reads CASSRDNLNQPQHF. The CDR3 nucleotides read TGTGCCAGCAGTAGGGACAATCTCAATCAGCCCCAGCATTTT.

V is TRBV28 and J is TRBJ1-2, with a weak D call TRBD1 (5 bases). Germline V gene data show CDR1 as MDHEN and CDR2 as SYDVKM. The CDR3 length is 16 residues. Trimming stripped 4 bases from V and 3 bases from J, with 18 bases between. CDR3 amino acids: CASSSVQGWVDYGYTF. CDR3 sequence (DNA): TGTGCCAGCAGTTCTGTTCAGGGTTGGGTGGACTATGGCTACACCTTC.

The J gene is TRBJ1-4, the V gene TRBV5-1; D is ambiguous. V gave up 1 base and J gave up 4 bases, with 8 bases separating them. The CDR3 loop spans 14 amino acids. CDR1 is SGHRS and CDR2 is YFSETQ in the germline V gene. The CDR3, as DNA: TGCGCCAGCAGCTTGTCTGGGCTTAATGAAAAACTGTTTTTT. This encodes CASSLSGLNEKLFF.

The V gene is TRBV6-6, the J gene TRBJ2-3; the D gene is possibly TRBD1 (5 bases). Germline V gene data show CDR1 as MNHNY and CDR2 as SVGAGI (reference sequence). V lost 8 bases and J 6 bases, leaving 15 bases between the germline ends. This CDR3 is built from 13 residues. CDR3 in amino acids: CASRVGVGDTQYF. CDR3 coding DNA: TGTGCCAGCCGGGTAGGGGTCGGCGATACGCAGTATTTT.

With respect to this clone: At one of its ends the junction is not consistent with the germline gene, which may arise from a read error. The chain couples TRBV2 to TRBJ2-6, with TRBD1 matching over 7 bases. The CDR3 has 15 residues. The germline CDR1 and CDR2 sequences are SNHLY and FYNNEI. The CDR3 nucleotides are TGTGCCAGCGGACAGGCCAAGAATGGGGCCAACGGCCTGACTTTC. It translates to CASGQAKNGANGLTF.

The rearrangement uses TRBV30 and TRBJ2-1; 10 nucleotides match TRBD1. V shed 7 bases and J 5 bases; nucleotides not matched to a gene: 5. The CDR3 extends over 13 amino acids. CDR1 and CDR2 (germline): GTSNPN, SVGIG (reference sequence). CDR3 in amino acids: CASPGQGHNEQFF. The CDR3, as DNA: TGTGCCTCCCCGGGACAGGGGCACAATGAGCAGTTCTTC.

The J gene is TRBJ2-3, the V gene TRBV29-1; D might be TRBD2 (6 bases). Trimming stripped 2 bases from V and 4 bases from J, with 7 bases between. CDR1 and CDR2 from the germline V gene are SQVTM and ANQGSEA. This CDR3 is built from 12 residues. The CDR3 bases are TGCAGCGTTGAAACGGGGGCAGATACGCAGTATTTT. Translating gives CSVETGADTQYF.